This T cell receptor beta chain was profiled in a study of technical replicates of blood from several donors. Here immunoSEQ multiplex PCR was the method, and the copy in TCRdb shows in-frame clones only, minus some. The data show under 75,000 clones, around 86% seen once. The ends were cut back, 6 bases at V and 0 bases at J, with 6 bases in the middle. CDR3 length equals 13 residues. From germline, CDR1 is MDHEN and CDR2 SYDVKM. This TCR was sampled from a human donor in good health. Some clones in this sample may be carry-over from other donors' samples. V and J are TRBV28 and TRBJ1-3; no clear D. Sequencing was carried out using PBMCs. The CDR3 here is CASRASSGNTIYF. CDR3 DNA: TGTGCCAGCAGGGCAAGCTCTGGAAACACCATATATTTT. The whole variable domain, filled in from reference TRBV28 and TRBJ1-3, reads DVKVTQSSRYLVKRTGEKVFLECVQDMDHENMFWYRQDPGLGLRLIYFSYDVKMKEKGDIPEGYSVSREKKERFSLILESASTNQTSMYLCASRASSGNTIYFGEGSWLTVV.